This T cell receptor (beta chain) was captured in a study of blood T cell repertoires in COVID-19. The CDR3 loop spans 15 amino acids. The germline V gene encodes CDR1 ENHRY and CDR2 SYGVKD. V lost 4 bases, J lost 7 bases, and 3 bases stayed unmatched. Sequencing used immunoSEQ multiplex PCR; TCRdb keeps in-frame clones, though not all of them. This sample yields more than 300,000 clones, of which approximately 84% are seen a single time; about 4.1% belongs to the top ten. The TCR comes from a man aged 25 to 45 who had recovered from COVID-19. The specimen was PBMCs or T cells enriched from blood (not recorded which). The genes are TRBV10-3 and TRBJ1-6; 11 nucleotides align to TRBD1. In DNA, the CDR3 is TGTGCCATCAGTGTGGACAGGGGGCTGAATTCACCCCTCCACTTT. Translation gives CAISVDRGLNSPLHF.